One sample yielded the 18 T cell receptor beta chains listed below, sequenced in a study of cytomegalovirus exposure and HLA in healthy donors. In the PCR, 60 Vbeta and 13 Jbeta primers were used. TCRdb's table, derived via immunoSEQ multiplex PCR, lists solely in-frame clones and lacks some. Of roughly 90,000 clones detected, 65% to 75% appear once; the ten largest clones hold more than 20%. Sequencing was done on a sample of PBMCs. These receptors all stem from a man aged 25 to 40 in good health and CMV-seropositive.

This rearrangement joins TRBV4-3 to TRBJ1-2, with D possibly matching TRBD1 (6 bases). The germline V gene encodes CDR1 LGHNA and CDR2 YSLEER. V was pared by 1 base and J by 8 bases, with 14 bases between. The CDR3 is 14 residues long. The CDR3 loop is CASSQVGLGAGYTF. CDR3 nucleotide sequence: TGCGCCAGCAGCCAAGTTGGGCTGGGGGCCGGCTACACCTTC.

The gene calls are TRBV7-3 and TRBJ2-2, with a possible D match to TRBD1 (6 bases). With 4 bases removed from V and 0 bases from J, the gap between germline ends came to 18 bases. There are 18 residues in the CDR3. CDR1 SGHTA and CDR2 FQGTGA come from the germline V gene. The CDR3 coding sequence is TGTGCCAGCAGCTACCAATCAGGGGTTGGTGCGAACACCGGGGAGCTGTTTTTT. Translating gives CASSYQSGVGANTGELFF.

The chain carries TRBV4-2 and TRBJ2-5; 7 bases agree with TRBD1. With 1 base clipped from V and 5 bases from J, the junction kept 4 bases outside the gene matches. The germline gives CDR1 LGHNA, CDR2 YNFKEQ. The CDR3 spans 14 residues. CDR3 in amino acids: CASSQGTGGETQYF. CDR3 bases: TGTGCCAGCAGCCAAGGGACAGGCGGCGAGACCCAGTACTTC.

This sequence joins TRBV10-3 and TRBJ1-2; TRBD1 matches 9 bases. The CDR3 has 14 residues. The V segment lost 4 bases and the J segment 8 bases; nucleotides outside the gene matches: 8. Germline lookup yields CDR1 ENHRY and CDR2 SYGVKD. CDR3 region: CAISASDDRGGYTF. Written as DNA, the CDR3 is TGTGCCATCAGTGCCTCCGATGACAGGGGGGGCTACACCTTC.

CDR3 in DNA: TGTGCCAGCAGTTATCTCACGGGACAGGTACCTGAAGCTTTCTTT. As protein: CASSYLTGQVPEAFF. The chain carries TRBV7-9 and TRBJ1-1, with TRBD1 identical over 8 bases. The CDR3 loop spans 15 amino acids. Trimming took 6 bases from V and 6 from J; bases not matched to a gene: 12. Per the germline V gene, CDR1 is SEHNR and CDR2 is FQNEAQ (reference sequence).

The J gene is TRBJ2-1, the V gene TRBV5-1; no firm D call. V was cut by 4 bases and J by 0 bases, with 5 bases left in between. Germline loops: CDR1 SGHRS, CDR2 YFSETQ. The CDR3 totals 13 residues. For the CDR3, the DNA is TGCGCCAGCAGCCCCAGCTCCTACAATGAGCAGTTCTTC. As protein: CASSPSSYNEQFF.

This chain joins TRBV18 and TRBJ2-3; TRBD2 matches 8 bases. The CDR3 extends over 15 amino acids. Per the germline V gene, CDR1 is KGHSH and CDR2 is LQKENI. V lost 5 bases, J lost 4 bases, and 8 bases stayed unmatched. CDR3 protein: CASSTTGTRADTQYF. CDR3 coding DNA: TGTGCCAGCTCAACCACCGGGACTAGGGCAGATACGCAGTATTTT.

The chain is built from TRBV7-9 and TRBJ2-3, with 8 bases matching TRBD1. V dropped 2 bases and J dropped 0; count of bases not matched to a gene: 7. Germline assignment: CDR1 SEHNR and CDR2 FQNEAQ (reference sequence). The CDR3 contains 17 residues. The CDR3 sequence: CASSLPQGQGSTDTQYF. The CDR3 DNA reads TGTGCCAGCAGCTTACCCCAAGGACAGGGAAGCACAGATACGCAGTATTTT. Together with reference TRBV7-9 and TRBJ2-3, the CDR3 gives the full variable domain: DTGVSQNPRHKITKRGQNVTFRCDPISEHNRLYWYRQTLGQGPEFLTYFQNEAQLEKSRLLSDRFSAERPKGSFSTLEIQRTEQGDSAMYLCASSLPQGQGSTDTQYFGPGTRLTVL.

The gene calls are TRBV14 and TRBJ1-1, with D perhaps TRBD1 (5 bases). CDR3 length equals 13 residues. Deletions cut 4 bases from V and 8 bases from J, with 14 bases between. The V gene's germline CDR1 is SGHDN and CDR2 FVKESK. Here the CDR3 reads CASSRVNGGEAFF. In DNA form, the CDR3 reads TGTGCCAGCAGCCGAGTAAATGGGGGGGAAGCTTTCTTT.

The chain employs TRBV28 and TRBJ2-7; 11 positions match TRBD2. Germline-derived CDR1 and CDR2 are MDHEN and SYDVKM. The trim removed 1 base at V and 1 base at J, leaving 6 bases unmatched. The CDR3 runs 17 residues. CDR3 amino acids: CASSLSGLAGRSYEQYF. The CDR3 nucleotides read TGTGCCAGCAGTTTATCTGGACTAGCGGGCCGATCCTACGAGCAGTACTTC.

The V call is TRBV29-1, the J call TRBJ2-1; 10 nucleotides agree with TRBD2. V lost 7 bases, J lost 7 bases, and 4 bases stayed unmatched. Germline CDR1 reads SQVTM; CDR2 reads ANQGSEA. The CDR3 runs to 12 residues. DNA for the CDR3: TGCAGCGGGACTAGCGGAGGAAATGAGCAGTTCTTC. Its protein product is CSGTSGGNEQFF.

This sequence joins TRBV15 and TRBJ2-7; D gene uncertain. This CDR3 spans 12 amino acids. CDR1 and CDR2 (germline): LNHNV, YYDKDF (reference sequence). The V end was cut by 1 base, the J end by 7 bases, with 8 bases between. CDR3 coding DNA: TGTGCCACCAGCAGAGGTAGAGGAGAGCAGTACTTC. Its protein product is CATSRGRGEQYF.

The chain couples TRBV4-1 to TRBJ2-7, with a possible D match to TRBD2 (6 bases). Germline CDR1 is MGHRA and CDR2 is YSYEKL. The V gene lost 1 base and the J gene lost 4 bases, with 17 bases spanning the gap. This CDR3 has 16 residues. CDR3: CASSQVFRELLYEQYF. The CDR3 region has the DNA TGCGCCAGCAGCCAAGTTTTCCGGGAGCTGCTTTACGAGCAGTACTTC.

This sequence joins TRBV4-3 and TRBJ2-2; 12 bases agree with TRBD2. Per the germline V gene, CDR1 is LGHNA and CDR2 is YSLEER. The V and J ends lost 4 bases and 5 bases, in that order; junction bases with no gene match: 5. The CDR3 covers 16 residues. For the CDR3, the DNA is TGCGCCAGCAGCCCCCTAGCGGGAGGGCCAACCGGGGAGCTGTTTTTT. This translates into CASSPLAGGPTGELFF.

The chain links TRBV15 to TRBJ2-5; TRBD2 aligns across 7 bases. The V segment lost 0 bases and the J segment 1 base; nucleotides outside the gene matches: 5. This CDR3 comprises 16 residues. Germline V gives CDR1 LNHNV, CDR2 YYDKDF (reference sequence). The DNA of the CDR3 is TGTGCCACCAGCAGAGATCCTTCGGGGGGCCAAGAGACCCAGTACTTC. Translation: CATSRDPSGGQETQYF.

This sequence joins TRBV29-1 and TRBJ1-1; the match to TRBD1 covers 8 bases. Per the germline V gene, CDR1 is SQVTM and CDR2 is ANQGSEA. The CDR3 covers 14 residues. V lost 2 bases and J lost 1; bases outside the gene matches: 3. CDR3 protein: CSVETDRENTEAFF. The CDR3 DNA is TGCAGCGTTGAAACGGACAGGGAGAACACTGAAGCTTTCTTT.

This chain connects TRBV15 to TRBJ2-7; 7 positions match TRBD1. The germline CDR1 and CDR2 sequences are LNHNV and YYDKDF (reference sequence). V was clipped by 0 bases and J by 0 bases; unmatched bases: 8. This CDR3 contains 17 residues. In DNA form, the CDR3 reads TGTGCCACCAGCAGAGAAGAGGGGACAGCTTACTCCTACGAGCAGTACTTC. It encodes CATSREEGTAYSYEQYF.

The V gene is TRBV9, the J gene TRBJ1-2; 8 bases are a match to TRBD1. The CDR3 has 14 residues. Trimming at V came to 3 bases and at J to 3 bases, leaving 4 bases not matched to a gene. CDR1 and CDR2 (germline): SGDLS, YYNGEE. The CDR3 reads CASSDGQGHYGYTF. The CDR3 region has the DNA TGTGCCAGCAGCGACGGACAGGGACACTATGGCTACACCTTC.